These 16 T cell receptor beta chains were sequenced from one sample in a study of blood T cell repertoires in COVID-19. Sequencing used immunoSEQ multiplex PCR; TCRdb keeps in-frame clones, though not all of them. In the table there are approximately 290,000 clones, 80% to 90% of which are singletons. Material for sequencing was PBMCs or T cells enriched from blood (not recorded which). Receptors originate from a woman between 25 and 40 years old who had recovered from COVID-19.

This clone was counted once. The CDR3 DNA is TGTGCCAGCAGCAGACTAGCGGTGGGCCGCGATGAGCAGTTCTTC. Protein: CASSRLAVGRDEQFF. The rearrangement uses TRBV6-5 and TRBJ2-1; TRBD2 matches 9 bases. After removal of 6 bases from V and 8 bases from J, the junction contained 11 bases not matched to a gene. Germline V gene sequence: CDR1 MNHEY, CDR2 SVGAGI. This CDR3 contains 15 residues.

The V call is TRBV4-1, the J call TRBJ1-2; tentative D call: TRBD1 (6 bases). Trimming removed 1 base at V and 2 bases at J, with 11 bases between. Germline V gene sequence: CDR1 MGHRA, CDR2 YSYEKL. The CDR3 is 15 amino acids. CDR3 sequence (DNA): TGCGCCAGCAGCCAAGTGGGGGACACGAACTATGGCTACACCTTC. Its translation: CASSQVGDTNYGYTF.

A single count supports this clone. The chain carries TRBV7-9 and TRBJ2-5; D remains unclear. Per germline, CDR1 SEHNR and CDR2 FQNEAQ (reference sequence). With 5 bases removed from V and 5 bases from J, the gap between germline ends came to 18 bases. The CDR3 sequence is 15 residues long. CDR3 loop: CASSLERLLGETQYF. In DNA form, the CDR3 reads TGTGCCAGCAGCCTAGAGAGACTCCTCGGCGAGACCCAGTACTTC. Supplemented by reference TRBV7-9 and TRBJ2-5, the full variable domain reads DTGVSQNPRHKITKRGQNVTFRCDPISEHNRLYWYRQTLGQGPEFLTYFQNEAQLEKSRLLSDRFSAERPKGSFSTLEIQRTEQGDSAMYLCASSLERLLGETQYFGPGTRLLVL.

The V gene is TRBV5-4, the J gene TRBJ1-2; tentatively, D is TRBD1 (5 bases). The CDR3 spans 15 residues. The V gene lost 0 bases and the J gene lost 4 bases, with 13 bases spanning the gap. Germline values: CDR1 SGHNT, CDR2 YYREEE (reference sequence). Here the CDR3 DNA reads TGTGCCAGCAGCTTGGTTGCGGACATAGCCTATGGCTACACCTTC. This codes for CASSLVADIAYGYTF.

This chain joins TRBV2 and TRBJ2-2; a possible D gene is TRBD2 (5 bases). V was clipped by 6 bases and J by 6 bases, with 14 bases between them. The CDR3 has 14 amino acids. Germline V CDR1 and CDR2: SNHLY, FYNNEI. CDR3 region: CASRSIEGPGELFF. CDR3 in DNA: TGTGCCAGCAGGTCCATCGAGGGCCCCGGGGAGCTGTTTTTT.

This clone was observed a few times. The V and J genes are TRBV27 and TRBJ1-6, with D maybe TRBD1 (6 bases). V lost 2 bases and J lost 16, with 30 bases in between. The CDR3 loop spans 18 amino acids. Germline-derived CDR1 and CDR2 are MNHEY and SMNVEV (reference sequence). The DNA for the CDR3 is TGTGCCAGCAGTTTAGGGGCCCCCGGGGGGCCTCGTGGAAGCCTACTCCACTTT. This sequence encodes CASSLGAPGGPRGSLLHF.

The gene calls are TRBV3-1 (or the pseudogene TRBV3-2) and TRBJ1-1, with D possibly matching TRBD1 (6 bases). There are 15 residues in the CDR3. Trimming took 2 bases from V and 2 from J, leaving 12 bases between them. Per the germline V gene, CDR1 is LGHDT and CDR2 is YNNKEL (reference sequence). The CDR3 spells CASSQLSRGNTEAFF. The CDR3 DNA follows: TGTGCCAGCAGCCAATTGAGCAGGGGAAACACTGAAGCTTTCTTT.

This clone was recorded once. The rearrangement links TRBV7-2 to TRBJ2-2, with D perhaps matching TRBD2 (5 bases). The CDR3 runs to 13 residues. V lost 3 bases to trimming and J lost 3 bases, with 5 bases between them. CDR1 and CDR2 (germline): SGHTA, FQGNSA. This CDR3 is CASSLDYTGELFF. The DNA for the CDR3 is TGTGCCAGCAGCTTGGACTACACCGGGGAGCTGTTTTTT. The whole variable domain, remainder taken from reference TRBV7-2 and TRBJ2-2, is GAGVSQSPSNKVTEKGKDVELRCDPISGHTALYWYRQSLGQGLEFLIYFQGNSAPDKSGLPSDRFSAERTGGSVSTLTIQRTQQEDSAVYLCASSLDYTGELFFGEGSRLTVL.

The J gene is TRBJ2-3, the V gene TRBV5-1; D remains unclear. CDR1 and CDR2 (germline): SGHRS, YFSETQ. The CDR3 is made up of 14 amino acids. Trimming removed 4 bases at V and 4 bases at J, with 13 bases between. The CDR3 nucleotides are TGCGCCAGCAGCGCAATGATAACGGCAGATACGCAGTATTTT. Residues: CASSAMITADTQYF. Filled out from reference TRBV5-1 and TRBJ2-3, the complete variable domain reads KAGVTQTPRYLIKTRGQQVTLSCSPISGHRSVSWYQQTPGQGLQFLFEYFSETQRNKGNFPGRFSGRQFSNSRSEMNVSTLELGDSALYLCASSAMITADTQYFGPGTRLTVL.

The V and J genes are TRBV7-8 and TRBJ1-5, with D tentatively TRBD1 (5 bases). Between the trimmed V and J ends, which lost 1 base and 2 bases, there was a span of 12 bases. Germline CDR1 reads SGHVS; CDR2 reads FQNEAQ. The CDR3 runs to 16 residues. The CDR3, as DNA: TGTGCCAGCAGCTTAGAGGGCAGGGCGGGCAATCAGCCCCAGCATTTT. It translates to CASSLEGRAGNQPQHF. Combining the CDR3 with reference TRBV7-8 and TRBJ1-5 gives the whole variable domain GAGVSQSPRYKVAKRGQDVALRCDPISGHVSLFWYQQALGQGPEFLTYFQNEAQLDKSGLPSDRFFAERPEGSVSTLKIQRTQQEDSAVYLCASSLEGRAGNQPQHFGDGTRLSIL.

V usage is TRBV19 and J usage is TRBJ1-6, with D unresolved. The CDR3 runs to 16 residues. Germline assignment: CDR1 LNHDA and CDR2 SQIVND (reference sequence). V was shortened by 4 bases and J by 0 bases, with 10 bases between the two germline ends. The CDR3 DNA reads TGTGCCAGTAGTAAGAGACGGAGCTCCTATAATTCACCCCTCCACTTT. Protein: CASSKRRSSYNSPLHF.

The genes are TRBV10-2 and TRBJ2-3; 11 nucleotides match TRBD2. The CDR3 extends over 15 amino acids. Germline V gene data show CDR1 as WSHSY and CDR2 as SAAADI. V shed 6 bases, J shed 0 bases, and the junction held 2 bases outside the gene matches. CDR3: CASSRTSGSTDTQYF. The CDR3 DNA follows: TGCGCCAGCAGCCGGACTAGCGGGAGCACAGATACGCAGTATTTT.

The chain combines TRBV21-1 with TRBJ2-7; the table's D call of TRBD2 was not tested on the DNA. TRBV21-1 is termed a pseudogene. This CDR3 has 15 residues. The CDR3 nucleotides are TGTGCCAGCAGCAAAGATGACGCGCAGACTTACGAGCAGTACTTC. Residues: CASSKDDAQTYEQYF.

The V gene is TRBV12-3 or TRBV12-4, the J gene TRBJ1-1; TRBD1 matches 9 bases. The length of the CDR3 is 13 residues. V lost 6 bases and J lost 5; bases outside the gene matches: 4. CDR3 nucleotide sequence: TGTGCCAGCAGAAGGACAGGGGAGACTGAAGCTTTCTTT. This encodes CASRRTGETEAFF.

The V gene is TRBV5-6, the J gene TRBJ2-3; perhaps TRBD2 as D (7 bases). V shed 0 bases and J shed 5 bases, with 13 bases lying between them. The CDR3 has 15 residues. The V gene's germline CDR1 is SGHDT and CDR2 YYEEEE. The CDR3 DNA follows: TGTGCCAGCAGCTTGGAGGGGGGGGCCGGAGATACGCAGTATTTT. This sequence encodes CASSLEGGAGDTQYF.

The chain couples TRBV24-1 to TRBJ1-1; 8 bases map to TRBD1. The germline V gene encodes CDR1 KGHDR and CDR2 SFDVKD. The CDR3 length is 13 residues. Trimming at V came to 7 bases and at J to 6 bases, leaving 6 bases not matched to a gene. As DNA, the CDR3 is TGTGCCACCAGGGACAGGGATATATCTGAAGCTTTCTTT. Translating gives CATRDRDISEAFF.